This T cell receptor beta chain was captured in a study of breast tumors, draining lymph nodes, adjacent tissues. Study-wide points: Tumors had less TCR diversity than lymph nodes, more than nontumor tissue.

TCRdb recomputed calls from the multiplex PCR reads with MiXCR, one row per CDR3 protein. Found here are some 150,000 distinct CDR3 sequences, about 22% of them singletons; the top ten hold just over 2.5%. This clonotype came up many times. No antigen is known for it. Axillary draining lymph nodes of breast cancer patients supplied the node samples. J was trimmed by 5 bases and V by 8 bases; bases with no gene match: 15. CDR3 length: 15 residues. Looked up from germline, CDR1 is SQVTM and CDR2 is ANQGSEA. This TCR came from a female donor with breast cancer. Some clones in this sample may be carry-over from other donors' samples. This rearrangement joins TRBV29-1 to TRBJ2-5; 9 bases are shared with TRBD1. Material for sequencing was axillary lymph node tissue. The CDR3 sequence: CSSSRGTGGAETQYF. The DNA for the CDR3 is TGCAGCTCAAGCCGTGGAACAGGGGGCGCGGAGACCCAGTACTTC. The whole variable domain, remainder taken from reference TRBV29-1 and TRBJ2-5, is SAVISQKPSRDICQRGTSLTIQCQVDSQVTMMFWYRQQPGQSLTLIATANQGSEATYESGFVIDKFPISRPNLTFSTLTVSNMSPEDSSIYLCSSSRGTGGAETQYFGPGTRLLVL.